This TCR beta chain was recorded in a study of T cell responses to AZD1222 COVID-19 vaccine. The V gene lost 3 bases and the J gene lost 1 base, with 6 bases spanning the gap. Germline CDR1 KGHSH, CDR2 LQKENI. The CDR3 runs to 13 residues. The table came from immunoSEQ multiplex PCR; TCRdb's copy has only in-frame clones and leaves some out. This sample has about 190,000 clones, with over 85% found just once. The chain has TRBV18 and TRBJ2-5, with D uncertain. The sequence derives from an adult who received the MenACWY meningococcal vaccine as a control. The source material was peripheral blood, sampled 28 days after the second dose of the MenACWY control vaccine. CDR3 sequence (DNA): TGTGCCAGCTCACCCGGGCCCCAAGAGACCCAGTACTTC. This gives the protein CASSPGPQETQYF.